These 5 T cell receptor beta chains were all obtained from the same sample, sequenced in a study of blood T cell repertoires in COVID-19. The data were produced by immunoSEQ multiplex PCR, yet TCRdb's version contains in-frame clones alone and is incomplete. Among about 250,000 clones listed, approximately 86% were seen once. Source material: peripheral blood. Receptor source: a woman of 80 years or more with active or convalescent COVID-19.

The chain couples TRBV11-2 to TRBJ2-7; TRBD1 matches at 7 bases. The trim removed 1 base at V and 3 bases at J, leaving 3 bases unmatched. CDR1 is SGHAT and CDR2 is FQNNGV in the germline V gene. CDR3 length equals 14 residues. CDR3 in amino acids: CASSLGTGIYEQYF. Written as DNA, the CDR3 is TGTGCCAGCAGCTTAGGGACAGGCATCTACGAGCAGTACTTC.

This clone has a single count. The chain combines TRBV5-1 with TRBJ1-3; D remains unclear. Germline CDR1 reads SGHRS; CDR2 reads YFSETQ. The length of the CDR3 is 15 residues. V was shortened by 0 bases and J by 0 bases, with 7 bases between the two germline ends. CDR3 nucleotide sequence: TGCGCCAGCAGCTTGGCAGGAGGCTCTGGAAACACCATATATTTT. It yields the protein CASSLAGGSGNTIYF.

The chain recombines TRBV7-2 with TRBJ1-2, with a possible D match to TRBD1 (5 bases). The CDR3 has 14 residues. CDR1 is SGHTA and CDR2 is FQGNSA in the germline V gene. V lost 5 bases to trimming and J lost 7 bases, with 17 bases between them. The DNA for the CDR3 is TGTGCCAGCAGCCCTCAGCAGCAGGGAGGTGGCTACACCTTC. Encoded protein: CASSPQQQGGGYTF.

The V and J genes are TRBV2 and TRBJ1-1; unclear D gene. Germline lookup yields CDR1 SNHLY and CDR2 FYNNEI. The CDR3 is 13 residues long. V was clipped by 5 bases and J by 3 bases, with 10 bases between them. The CDR3 spells CASSLSGYTEAFF. Written as DNA, the CDR3 is TGTGCCAGCAGTTTATCGGGGTACACTGAAGCTTTCTTT.

The CDR3 is CASSYDRAGNEKLFF. The CDR3 bases are TGTGCCAGCAGTTACGACAGGGCAGGGAATGAAAAACTGTTTTTT. The V call is TRBV6-6, the J call TRBJ1-4, with 7 positions matching TRBD1. The CDR3 has 15 amino acids. V shed 2 bases and J 5 bases; nucleotides not matched to a gene: 5. Germline CDR1 and CDR2: MNHNY and SVGAGI (reference sequence).